This entry lists 21 T cell receptor beta chains sequenced from one sample in a study of CD8+ T cells in alopecia areata. The sample's treatment: oral pan-JAK inhibitor, 5-10 mg twice daily. RNA was isolated and reverse transcribed to cDNA, the sequencing template. The table came from immunoSEQ multiplex PCR; TCRdb's copy has only in-frame clones and leaves some out. The sample shows about 210,000 clones, 64% of them seen only once. Specimen: CD4+ T cells sorted from blood, collected at week 4, from a patient treated with tofacitinib. The receptors here all came from a human donor with alopecia areata.

This clone appeared once. The gene calls are TRBV29-1 and TRBJ2-5, with TRBD2 matching 11 bases. The J segment lost 11 bases and the V segment lost 4 bases, leaving 9 bases of the junction unmatched. The CDR3 totals 13 residues. The germline V gene has CDR1 SQVTM and CDR2 ANQGSEA. CDR3 in amino acids: CSVGSLAGGFQYF. CDR3 bases: TGCAGCGTTGGATCTCTAGCGGGGGGTTTTCAGTACTTC. The entire variable domain, with the rest obtained from reference TRBV29-1 and TRBJ2-5, is as follows: SAVISQKPSRDICQRGTSLTIQCQVDSQVTMMFWYRQQPGQSLTLIATANQGSEATYESGFVIDKFPISRPNLTFSTLTVSNMSPEDSSIYLCSVGSLAGGFQYFGPGTRLLVL.

This clone was found a few times. Here the CDR3 reads CASSQVPFLVVRLGETQYF. The CDR3 DNA is TGCGCCAGCAGCCAAGTCCCGTTTTTGGTAGTCAGACTTGGAGAGACCCAGTACTTC. This rearrangement joins TRBV4-1 to TRBJ2-5; D is uncertain. Trimming took off 1 base at V and 4 bases at J, with 25 bases between the two ends. Germline V gives CDR1 MGHRA, CDR2 YSYEKL. The CDR3 length is 19 residues.

The J gene is TRBJ2-1, the V gene TRBV7-2; 7 bases fit TRBD1. The CDR3 loop spans 14 amino acids. CDR1 and CDR2 (germline): SGHTA, FQGNSA. The CDR3 nucleotides are TGTGCGACGGGGCAGGGGGTGTCCTACAATGAGCAGTTCTTC. Translation: CATGQGVSYNEQFF. The full variable domain, with the rest looked up from reference TRBV7-2 and TRBJ2-1, is GAGVSQSPSNKVTEKGKDVELRCDPISGHTALYWYRQSLGQGLEFLIYFQGNSAPDKSGLPSDRFSAERTGGSVSTLTIQRTQQEDSAVYLCATGQGVSYNEQFFGPGTRLTVL.

The chain employs TRBV6-6 and TRBJ1-2; D might be TRBD1 (6 bases). In germline, CDR1 is MNHNY, CDR2 SVGAGI (reference sequence). The CDR3 totals 13 residues. Deletions cut 3 bases from V and 8 bases from J, with 13 bases between. CDR3 loop: CASSYLGRGGYTF. DNA for the CDR3: TGTGCCAGCAGTTATTTGGGCAGGGGAGGCTACACCTTC.

In nucleotides, the CDR3 is TGTGCCTGGAGTGTATCGTACGGGGGAAATCAGCCCCAGCATTTT. It yields the protein CAWSVSYGGNQPQHF. The V and J genes are TRBV30 and TRBJ1-5; D might be TRBD1 (5 bases). Trimming cost V 0 bases and J 4 bases, with 13 bases left between them. The CDR3 runs to 15 residues. In germline, CDR1 is GTSNPN, CDR2 SVGIG (reference sequence).

The V gene is TRBV25-1, the J gene TRBJ1-1; D is possibly TRBD1 (6 bases). CDR3 length: 16 residues. The ends were cut back, 3 bases at V and 0 bases at J, with 14 bases in the middle. CDR1 and CDR2 from the germline V gene are MGHDK and SYGVNS. CDR3 nucleotides: TGTGCCAGCAGTGAGGGGACACAGACAATGAACACTGAAGCTTTCTTT. It yields the protein CASSEGTQTMNTEAFF.

This clone appeared a few times. J is TRBJ2-2 and V is TRBV2; D might be TRBD1 (6 bases). Germline-derived CDR1 and CDR2 are SNHLY and FYNNEI. The CDR3 sequence is 12 residues long. V lost 8 bases and J 4 bases, leaving 8 bases between the germline ends. The CDR3 DNA sequence: TGTGCCAGCGGCAGGGGCACCGGGGAGCTGTTTTTT. Translated: CASGRGTGELFF.

V usage is TRBV4-1 and J usage is TRBJ1-2; D remains unclear. The germline gives CDR1 MGHRA, CDR2 YSYEKL. The CDR3 covers 15 residues. The ends were cut back, 0 bases at V and 1 base at J, with 9 bases in the middle. In nucleotides, the CDR3 is TGCGCCAGCAGCCAAGAGACACTTTATAACTATGGCTACACCTTC. Its translation is CASSQETLYNYGYTF.

The V call is TRBV29-1, the J call TRBJ1-2; perhaps TRBD1 as D (5 bases). Trimming cost V 3 bases and J 4 bases, with 12 bases left between them. Per the germline V gene, CDR1 is SQVTM and CDR2 is ANQGSEA. The CDR3 contains 13 residues. In nucleotides, the CDR3 is TGCAGCGTTGATCGGGACGGGAGCTATGGCTACACCTTC. This codes for CSVDRDGSYGYTF.

V is TRBV5-1 and J is TRBJ2-3; D may match TRBD1 or TRBD2 (6 bases each). Germline lookup yields CDR1 SGHRS and CDR2 YFSETQ. The CDR3 runs 14 residues. Trimming cost V 7 bases and J 6 bases, with 18 bases left between them. CDR3 nucleotides: TGCGCCAGCGGGACGGGGGCCAGCGGGGATACGCAGTATTTT. Residues: CASGTGASGDTQYF.

The gene calls are TRBV29-1 and TRBJ2-3; D is uncertain. Trimming stripped 2 bases from V and 1 base from J, with 10 bases between. The CDR3 spans 14 residues. CDR1 is SQVTM and CDR2 is ANQGSEA in the germline V gene. The CDR3 spells CSVERAPRTDTQYF. The DNA of the CDR3 is TGCAGCGTTGAAAGGGCTCCTCGCACAGATACGCAGTATTTT.

The chain combines TRBV30 with TRBJ1-2; perhaps TRBD1 as D (5 bases). The germline V gene encodes CDR1 GTSNPN and CDR2 SVGIG (reference sequence). This CDR3 comprises 13 residues. The V end was cut by 1 base, the J end by 6 bases, with 12 bases between. In DNA, the CDR3 is TGTGCCTGGAGTGCCCAGGGCGGCGATGGCTACACCTTC. It encodes CAWSAQGGDGYTF.

The chain couples TRBV11-2 to TRBJ2-1; D not certain. In germline, CDR1 is SGHAT, CDR2 FQNNGV. The CDR3 is made up of 13 amino acids. The V end was cut by 3 bases, the J end by 8 bases, with 11 bases between. The CDR3 region is CASSFPPTYEQFF. Written as DNA, the CDR3 is TGTGCCAGCAGCTTTCCCCCCACCTATGAGCAGTTCTTC. Filled out from reference TRBV11-2 and TRBJ2-1, the complete variable domain reads EAGVAQSPRYKIIEKRQSVAFWCNPISGHATLYWYQQILGQGPKLLIQFQNNGVVDDSQLPKDRFSAERLKGVDSTLKIQPAKLEDSAVYLCASSFPPTYEQFFGPGTRLTVL.

A note on this clone: Within the sample, other DNA sequences also encode this same CDR3. This CDR3 is CASSLATDTQYF. In nucleotides, the CDR3 is TGCGCCAGCAGCTTGGCAACAGATACGCAGTATTTT. This rearrangement joins TRBV5-1 to TRBJ2-3; D unclear. Germline CDR1 is SGHRS and CDR2 is YFSETQ. Trimming pared 0 bases from V and 3 bases from J, leaving 2 bases between. The CDR3 is 12 residues long.

The chain couples TRBV2 to TRBJ2-1, with D tentatively TRBD2 (5 bases). V lost 3 bases, J lost 0 bases, and 12 bases lay in between. This CDR3 region has 16 residues. Looked up from germline, CDR1 is SNHLY and CDR2 is FYNNEI. CDR3 nucleotides: TGTGCCAGCAGTGAGTGGAGGACGAGCTCCTACAATGAGCAGTTCTTC. This gives the protein CASSEWRTSSYNEQFF.

The V gene is TRBV7-8, the J gene TRBJ1-5, with D hard to call. CDR1 is SGHVS and CDR2 is FQNEAQ in the germline V gene. Trimming took 6 bases from V and 2 from J, leaving 14 bases between them. CDR3 length: 15 amino acids. The CDR3 spells CASSLVGTGNQPQHF. CDR3 sequence (DNA): TGTGCCAGCAGTCTAGTGGGAACAGGCAATCAGCCCCAGCATTTT.

As concerns this clone: Other DNA sequences in this sample translate to the same CDR3. This chain links TRBV15 with TRBJ1-2, with D possibly being TRBD1 (5 bases). The CDR3 runs to 14 residues. V was shortened by 3 bases and J by 5 bases, with 13 bases between the two germline ends. Looked up from germline, CDR1 is LNHNV and CDR2 is YYDKDF (reference sequence). CDR3 protein: CATSRDRGGYGYTF. The DNA for the CDR3 is TGTGCCACCAGCAGGGACCGCGGGGGATATGGCTACACCTTC.

This sequence joins TRBV30 and TRBJ2-5; 9 bases agree with TRBD1. The ends lost 8 bases at V and 4 bases at J; junction bases unmatched: 5. The CDR3 length is 12 residues. Germline V gene sequence: CDR1 GTSNPN, CDR2 SVGIG (reference sequence). The CDR3 DNA sequence: TGTGCCAGGGGACAGGGAGGAGAGACCCAGTACTTC. This translates into CARGQGGETQYF.

V is TRBV5-6 and J is TRBJ1-2; D might be TRBD1 (5 bases). CDR1 and CDR2 from the germline V gene are SGHDT and YYEEEE. V was pared by 0 bases and J by 8 bases, with 23 bases between. There are 17 residues in the CDR3. DNA of the CDR3: TGTGCCAGCAGCTTGGAGGCCCGGAGGGGAAACTTGGCGGGCTACACCTTC. It yields the protein CASSLEARRGNLAGYTF.

As for this clone: The junction and the germline gene differ at one end; a read error may be behind it. The chain joins TRBV14 to TRBJ1-5; unclear D gene. This CDR3 contains 13 residues. The germline gives CDR1 SGHDN, CDR2 FVKESK. This CDR3 is CAGSQDLDQPQHF. CDR3 in DNA: TGTGCCGGCAGCCAAGATCTAGATCAGCCCCAGCATTTT.

DNA for the CDR3: TGTGCCTGGAGCCGACAGGCCTCCTACGAGCAGTACTTC. Amino acid sequence: CAWSRQASYEQYF. V and J are TRBV30 and TRBJ2-7; TRBD1 is a possible D gene (6 bases). The V end was cut by 3 bases, the J end by 0 bases, with 9 bases between. The CDR3 is 13 amino acids. The germline CDR1 and CDR2 sequences are GTSNPN and SVGIG (reference sequence).